These T cell receptor beta chains were read from a single sample in a study of low-dose radiotherapy and immunotherapy resistance in tumors. TCRdb re-called the reads with MiXCR, one entry per CDR3 protein. The sample lists roughly 90,000 distinct CDR3 sequences; 20% to 25% were seen once. The sample was PBMCs, taken after low-dose radiotherapy plus immunotherapy. The receptors stem from a female donor with ovarian cancer. Both conserved end residues are part of each CDR3. D genes are given only for firm matches. Not all rows give a size; the values are once, few, many and, for expanded clones, a class.

V: TRBV6-6
size: -
D: -
J: TRBJ2-2
DNA: -
CDR3: CASSYSSIPTDPNTGELFFF

V: TRBV11-2
size: -
D: TRBD2
J: TRBJ2-5
DNA: TGTGCCAGCAGCTATTATAAGCGGGGGGGCCGAGAGACCCAGTACTTC
CDR3: CASSYYKRGGRETQYF

V: TRBV29-1
size: many
D: -
J: TRBJ1-1
DNA: TGCAGCGTCCAGGGTGGGGCTGAAGCTTTCTTT
CDR3: CSVQGGAEAFF

V: TRBV28
size: many
D: -
J: TRBJ1-4
DNA: TGTGCCAGCAGTTTGGGTACGGAAAAACTGTTTTTT
CDR3: CASSLGTEKLFF

V: TRBV15
size: many
D: TRBD2
J: TRBJ2-3
DNA: TGTGCCACCAGCAGAGGGCTAGCGGGACGCACAGATACGCAGTATTTT
CDR3: CATSRGLAGRTDTQYF

V: TRBV13
size: many
D: TRBD2
J: TRBJ2-3
DNA: TGTGCCAGCAGCCCTCGTAGGACTAGCGGGAGAGATACGCAGTATTTT
CDR3: CASSPRRTSGRDTQYF

V: TRBV28
size: many
D: -
J: TRBJ2-3
DNA: TGTGCCAGCAGTTTAGAGGGGCAGACTAGCACAGATACGCAGTATTTT
CDR3: CASSLEGQTSTDTQYF

V: TRBV6-1
size: many
D: -
J: TRBJ1-5
DNA: TGTGCCAGCAGTGAAGCAGGAGGAAGACAGCCCCAGCATTTT
CDR3: CASSEAGGRQPQHF

V: TRBV9
size: many
D: -
J: TRBJ2-1
DNA: TGTGCCAGCAGCGTAGAGGCGAACAATGAGCAGTTCTTC
CDR3: CASSVEANNEQFF

V: TRBV6-1
size: -
D: -
J: TRBJ2-1
DNA: TGTGCCAGCAGCCGGGGGAGGGGGAGCTCCTACAATGAGCAGTTCTTC
CDR3: CASSRGRGSSYNEQFF

V: TRBV19
size: -
D: -
J: TRBJ1-2
DNA: TGTGCCAGTAAAGGGTCCTATGGCTACACCTTC
CDR3: CASKGSYGYTF

V: TRBV5-5
size: -
D: TRBD1
J: TRBJ2-3
DNA: TGTGCCAGCAGCTCCGGGACAGGGAAGAAAGATACGCAGTATTTT
CDR3: CASSSGTGKKDTQYF

V: TRBV2
size: few
D: TRBD2
J: TRBJ2-3
DNA: TGTGCCAGCAGGGGAACAGCGGGGGGTCTAAGCACAGATACGCAGTATTTT
CDR3: CASRGTAGGLSTDTQYF

V: TRBV11-2
size: few
D: -
J: TRBJ2-1
DNA: TGTGCCAGCAGCTTTTCCGGGACACAAAGGGGGATTGAGCAGTTCTTC
CDR3: CASSFSGTQRGIEQFF

V: TRBV28
size: many
D: -
J: TRBJ2-3
DNA: TGTGCCAGCAGTTTAGGGGGGCTCCGCACAGATACGCAGTATTTT
CDR3: CASSLGGLRTDTQYF

V: TRBV6-1
size: -
D: -
J: TRBJ2-2
DNA: TGTGCCAGCAGTTTCCTACCGGAGACAGTAAACACCGGGGAGCTGTTTTTT
CDR3: CASSFLPETVNTGELFF

V: TRBV6-2/TRBV6-3
size: many
D: -
J: TRBJ2-7
DNA: TGTGCCACCATGGACTGCCACCCTCCCTACGAGCAGTACTTC
CDR3: CATMDCHPPYEQYF

V: TRBV11-1
size: many
D: TRBD1
J: TRBJ2-7
DNA: TGTGCCAGCAGCCCCCGCACAGGGGTGAACTTCGAGCAGTACTTC
CDR3: CASSPRTGVNFEQYF

V: TRBV7-6
size: -
D: -
J: TRBJ2-5
DNA: TGTGCCAGCAGCTTACAAGACTCCTCCGGGGAGACCCAGTACTTC
CDR3: CASSLQDSSGETQYF

V: TRBV12-3/TRBV12-4
size: many
D: TRBD1
J: TRBJ2-7
DNA: TGTGCCAGCAGTTTCGGACCGGGACAGGGGACCTACGAGCAGTACTTC
CDR3: CASSFGPGQGTYEQYF

V: TRBV4-3
size: many
D: -
J: TRBJ1-2
DNA: TGCGCCAGCAGCCAAGTGCGAGGGTTCCATGGCTACACCTTC
CDR3: CASSQVRGFHGYTF

V: TRBV5-1
size: -
D: TRBD2
J: TRBJ2-1
DNA: TGCGCCAGCACCCGGGGGGATCGTGGGAATGAGCAGTTCTTC
CDR3: CASTRGDRGNEQFF

V: TRBV6-5
size: many
D: -
J: TRBJ2-1
DNA: TGTGCCAGCAGTTTCCACGGGGCCTACAATGAGCAGTTCTTC
CDR3: CASSFHGAYNEQFF

V: TRBV5-1
size: many
D: -
J: TRBJ2-1
DNA: TGCGCCAGCACCCCCACACTGGCAGGGGCGAATGGAGAGCAGTTCTTC
CDR3: CASTPTLAGANGEQFF

V: TRBV6-1
size: -
D: TRBD1
J: TRBJ1-5
DNA: TGTGCCAGCAGTTACAACAGGGGAGAGGGACAGCCCCAGCATTTT
CDR3: CASSYNRGEGQPQHF

V: TRBV7-2
size: -
D: -
J: TRBJ2-3
DNA: TGTGCCAGCAGCCCCTACGGGGGCCGGAAGGCAGATACGCAGTATTTT
CDR3: CASSPYGGRKADTQYF

V: TRBV18
size: many
D: -
J: TRBJ2-5
DNA: TGTGCCAGCTCACCGTCTCCTTATCGGGAGACCCAGTACTTC
CDR3: CASSPSPYRETQYF

V: TRBV5-6
size: few
D: -
J: TRBJ1-3
DNA: TGTGCCAGCAGCATCGACCTTTCGAGCTCTGGAAACACCATATATTTT
CDR3: CASSIDLSSSGNTIYF

V: TRBV14
size: few
D: TRBD1
J: TRBJ1-1
DNA: TGTGCCAGCAGCCAAGGGGTACAGGGGTTCACTGAAGCTTTCTTT
CDR3: CASSQGVQGFTEAFF

V: TRBV15
size: many
D: TRBD1
J: TRBJ1-2
DNA: TGTGCCACCAGCAGCGACGGACAGGGAGATGGCTACACCTTC
CDR3: CATSSDGQGDGYTF

V: TRBV6-5
size: many
D: TRBD1
J: TRBJ1-1
DNA: TGTGCCAGCAGGCTACAGGGGGTTCGCACTGAAGCTTTCTTT
CDR3: CASRLQGVRTEAFF

V: TRBV14
size: many
D: TRBD2
J: TRBJ2-7
DNA: TGTGCCAGCAGCCAAGGCGGGAGGGCCTACGAGCAGTACTTC
CDR3: CASSQGGRAYEQYF

V: TRBV25-1
size: -
D: -
J: TRBJ2-3
DNA: TGTGCCAGCAGAGGCAGAAACACAGATACGCAGTATTTT
CDR3: CASRGRNTDTQYF

V: TRBV7-2
size: many
D: TRBD2
J: TRBJ2-1
DNA: TGTGCCAGCAGCCCCATCTCGGGACTAGCGGGGGGGGAGTTCTTC
CDR3: CASSPISGLAGGEFF

V: TRBV5-5
size: many
D: -
J: TRBJ1-2
DNA: TGTGCCAGCAGCTTGGAGCCGACTCTTGGGGGGTCGGCTTCTGGCTACACCTTC
CDR3: CASSLEPTLGGSASGYTF

V: TRBV7-3
size: many
D: -
J: TRBJ2-5
DNA: TGTGCCAGCAGCCCGGTACGGGGGCGCGAGGAGACCCAGTACTTC
CDR3: CASSPVRGREETQYF

V: TRBV6-6
size: many
D: -
J: TRBJ2-1
DNA: TGTGCCAGCAGTTACGGCGGGACTTACAATGAGCAGTTCTTC
CDR3: CASSYGGTYNEQFF

V: TRBV10-2
size: many
D: -
J: TRBJ1-2
DNA: TGCGCCAGCAGTGAGTTCCGACACTATGGCTACACCTTC
CDR3: CASSEFRHYGYTF

V: TRBV19
size: many
D: TRBD2
J: TRBJ2-1
DNA: TGTGCCAGTAGTAAGACTAGCGGGGGAAATGAGCAGTTCTTC
CDR3: CASSKTSGGNEQFF

V: TRBV30
size: few
D: -
J: TRBJ1-1
DNA: TGTGCCTGGAGTGTACTCGGTACTGAAGCTTTCTTT
CDR3: CAWSVLGTEAFF

V: TRBV18
size: many
D: -
J: TRBJ2-1
DNA: TGTGCCAGCTCACCACGAGGGTTGGGAAATGAGCAGTTCTTC
CDR3: CASSPRGLGNEQFF

V: TRBV4-2
size: -
D: TRBD1
J: TRBJ2-5
DNA: TGTGCCAGCAGCCAGGACCCGACAGGGCTCCAAGAGACCCAGTACTTC
CDR3: CASSQDPTGLQETQYF

V: TRBV12-3/TRBV12-4
size: many
D: -
J: TRBJ1-4
DNA: TGTGCCAGCAGTTTTTGGGGGGAAAAACTGTTTTTT
CDR3: CASSFWGEKLFF

V: TRBV12-3/TRBV12-4
size: many
D: -
J: TRBJ2-2
DNA: TGTGCCAGCAGTTTAGCATGGAGGGTAGGCCCGAACACCGGGGAGCTGTTTTTT
CDR3: CASSLAWRVGPNTGELFF

V: TRBV5-1
size: many
D: -
J: TRBJ1-6
DNA: TGCGCCAGCAGCTTGGACAGGGTTGAGTCACCCCTCCACTTT
CDR3: CASSLDRVESPLHF

V: TRBV20-1
size: many
D: TRBD2
J: TRBJ2-3
DNA: TGCAGTGCTAGAGGAGCGGGGAACACAGATACGCAGTATTTT
CDR3: CSARGAGNTDTQYF

V: TRBV4-1
size: many
D: -
J: TRBJ1-3
DNA: TGCGCCAGCAGCCCCATCCGGGGAATTCACTCTGGAAACACCATATATTTT
CDR3: CASSPIRGIHSGNTIYF

V: TRBV28
size: many
D: TRBD2
J: TRBJ2-5
DNA: TGTGCCAGCAGTCTCCAGGGAGGGACCCAAGAGACCCAGTACTTC
CDR3: CASSLQGGTQETQYF

V: TRBV9
size: many
D: -
J: TRBJ1-2
DNA: TGTGCCAGCAGCACCCGGTGGGGGAGTGATGGCTACACCTTC
CDR3: CASSTRWGSDGYTF